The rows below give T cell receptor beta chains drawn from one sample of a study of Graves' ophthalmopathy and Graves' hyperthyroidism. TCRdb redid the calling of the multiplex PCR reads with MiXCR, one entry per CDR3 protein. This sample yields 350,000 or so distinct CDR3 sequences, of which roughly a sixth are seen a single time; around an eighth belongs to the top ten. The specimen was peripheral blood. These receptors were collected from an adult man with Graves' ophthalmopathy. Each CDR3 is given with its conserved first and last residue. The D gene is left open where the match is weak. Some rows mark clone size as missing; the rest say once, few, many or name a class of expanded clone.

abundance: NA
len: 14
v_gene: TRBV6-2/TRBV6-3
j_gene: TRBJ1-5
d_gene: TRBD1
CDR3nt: TGTGCCAGCCGACGACAGGGTGGTTTTCAGCCCCAGCATTTT
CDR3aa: CASRRQGGFQPQHF

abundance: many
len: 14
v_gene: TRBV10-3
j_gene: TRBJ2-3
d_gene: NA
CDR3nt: TGTGCCATCTCCCAAGTCCAAGAGACAGATACGCAGTATTTT
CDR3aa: CAISQVQETDTQYF

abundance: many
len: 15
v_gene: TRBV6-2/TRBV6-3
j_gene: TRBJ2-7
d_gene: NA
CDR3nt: TGTGCCAGCAGTTACTCGGGGGGCTTGGGCTACGAGCAGTACTTC
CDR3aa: CASSYSGGLGYEQYF

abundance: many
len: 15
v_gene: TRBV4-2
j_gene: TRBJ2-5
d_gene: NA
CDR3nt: TGTGCCAGCAGCCAAGACCCTAGTCGATGGGAGACCCAGTACTTC
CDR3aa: CASSQDPSRWETQYF

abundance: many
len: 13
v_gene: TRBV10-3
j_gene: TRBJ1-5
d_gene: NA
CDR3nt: TGTGCCATCACTAATCAGCTCAATCAGCCCCAGCATTTT
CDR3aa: CAITNQLNQPQHF

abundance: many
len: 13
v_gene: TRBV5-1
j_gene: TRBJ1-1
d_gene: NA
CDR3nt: TGCGCCAGCAGCTTACAGCGGGGCACTGAAGCTTTCTTT
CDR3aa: CASSLQRGTEAFF

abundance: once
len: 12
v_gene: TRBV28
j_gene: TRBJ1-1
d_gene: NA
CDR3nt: TGTGCCAGCAGACTACAGCGAACTGAAGCTTTCTTT
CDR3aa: CASRLQRTEAFF

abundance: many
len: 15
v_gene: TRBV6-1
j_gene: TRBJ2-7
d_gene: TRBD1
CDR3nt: TGTGCCAGCAGTGAACGGTGGCAGGGGGCCCACGAGCAGTACTTC
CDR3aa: CASSERWQGAHEQYF

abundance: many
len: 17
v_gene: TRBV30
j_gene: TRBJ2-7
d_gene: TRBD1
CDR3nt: TGTGCCTGGAGTGCCATTCACGGGACAGGGGTACCCTACGAGCAGTACTTC
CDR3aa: CAWSAIHGTGVPYEQYF

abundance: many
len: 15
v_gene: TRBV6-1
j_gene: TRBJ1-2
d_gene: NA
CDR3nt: TGTGCCAGCAGTGGATGGACATCCGATCATTATGGCTACACCTTC
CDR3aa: CASSGWTSDHYGYTF

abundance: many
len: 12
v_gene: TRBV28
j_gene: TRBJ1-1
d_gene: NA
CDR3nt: TGTGCCAGCAGTTCCGGGCGGGGATCGGCTTTCTTT
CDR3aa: CASSSGRGSAFF

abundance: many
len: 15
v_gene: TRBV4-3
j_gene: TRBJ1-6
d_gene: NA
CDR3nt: TGCGCCAGCAGCCAAGTGCGGGACGGGTATTCACCCCTCCACTTT
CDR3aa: CASSQVRDGYSPLHF